This TCR beta chain was recovered during a study of Ad26.COV2.S vaccination and SARS-CoV-2 variants. The CDR3 totals 14 residues. In germline, CDR1 is LNHDA, CDR2 SQIVND (reference sequence). V was clipped by 2 bases and J by 1 base, with 8 bases between them. Noted treatment: around 19 received Ad26.COV2.S at low or high dose, single or two shots; several received placebo; per-sample allocation not given. The samples date from day 63 after the first vaccine or placebo injection. Only in-frame clones appear in the TCRdb table, and some are missing; sequencing was by immunoSEQ multiplex PCR. This sample has roughly 400,000 clones; about 91% occur once, and the top ten carry approximately 1.9%.

This chain joins TRBV19 and TRBJ1-1; D is unresolved. This sequence was found in a person between 18 and 60 years old who received the Ad26.COV2.S COVID-19 vaccine or a placebo. The sample in question was peripheral blood, obtained in a trial of Ad26.COV2.S vaccine versus placebo. The CDR3 sequence: CASSITDWNTEAFF. The CDR3 DNA is TGTGCCAGTAGTATAACAGACTGGAACACTGAAGCTTTCTTT.